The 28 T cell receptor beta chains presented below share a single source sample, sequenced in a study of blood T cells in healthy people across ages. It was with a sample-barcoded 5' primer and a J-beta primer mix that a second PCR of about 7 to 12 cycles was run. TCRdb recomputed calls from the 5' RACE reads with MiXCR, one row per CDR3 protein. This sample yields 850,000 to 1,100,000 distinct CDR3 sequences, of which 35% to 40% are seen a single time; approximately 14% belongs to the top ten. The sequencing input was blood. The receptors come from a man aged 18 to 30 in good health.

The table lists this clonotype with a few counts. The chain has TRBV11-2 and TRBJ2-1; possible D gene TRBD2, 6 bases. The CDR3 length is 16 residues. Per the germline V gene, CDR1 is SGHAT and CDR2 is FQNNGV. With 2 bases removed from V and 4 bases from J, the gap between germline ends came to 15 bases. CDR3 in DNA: TGTGCCAGCAGCTTATCGGGACTTGCCCTGTACAATGAGCAGTTCTTC. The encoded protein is CASSLSGLALYNEQFF.

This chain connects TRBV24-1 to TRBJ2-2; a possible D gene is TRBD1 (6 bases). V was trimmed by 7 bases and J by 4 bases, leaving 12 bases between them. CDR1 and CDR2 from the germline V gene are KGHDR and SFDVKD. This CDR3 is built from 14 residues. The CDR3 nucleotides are TGTGCCACCAGCGTAAACAGGGCCACCGGGGAGCTGTTTTTT. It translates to CATSVNRATGELFF.

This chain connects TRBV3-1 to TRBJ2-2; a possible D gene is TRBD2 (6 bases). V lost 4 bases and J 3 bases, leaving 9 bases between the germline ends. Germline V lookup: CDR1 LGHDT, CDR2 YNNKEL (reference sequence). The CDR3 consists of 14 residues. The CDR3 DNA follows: TGTGCCAGCAGCCGGGACTCCGACACCGGGGAGCTGTTTTTT. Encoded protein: CASSRDSDTGELFF. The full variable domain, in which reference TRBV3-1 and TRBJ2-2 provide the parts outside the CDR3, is DTAVSQTPKYLVTQMGNDKSIKCEQNLGHDTMYWYKQDSKKFLKIMFSYNNKELIINETVPNRFSPKSPDKAHLNLHINSLELGDSAVYFCASSRDSDTGELFFGEGSRLTVL.

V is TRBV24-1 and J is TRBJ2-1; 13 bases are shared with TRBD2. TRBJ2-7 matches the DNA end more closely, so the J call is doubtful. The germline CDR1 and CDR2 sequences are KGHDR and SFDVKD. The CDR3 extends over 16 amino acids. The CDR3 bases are TGTGCCACCAGTGACGGGGGACTAGCGGGATACAATGAGCAGTACTTC. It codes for CATSDGGLAGYNEQYF.

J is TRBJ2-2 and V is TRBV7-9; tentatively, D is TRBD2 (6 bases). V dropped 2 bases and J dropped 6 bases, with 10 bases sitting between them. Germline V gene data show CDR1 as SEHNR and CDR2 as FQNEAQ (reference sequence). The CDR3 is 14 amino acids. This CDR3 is CASSLSLASGELFF. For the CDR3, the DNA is TGTGCCAGCAGCTTATCGCTAGCGTCCGGGGAGCTGTTTTTT.

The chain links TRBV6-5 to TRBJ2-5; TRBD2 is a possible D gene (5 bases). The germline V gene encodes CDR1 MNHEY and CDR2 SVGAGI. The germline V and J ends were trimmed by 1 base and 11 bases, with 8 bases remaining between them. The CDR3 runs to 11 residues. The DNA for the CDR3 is TGTGCCAGCAGTTACTGGGGAGAGCAGTACTTC. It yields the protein CASSYWGEQYF.

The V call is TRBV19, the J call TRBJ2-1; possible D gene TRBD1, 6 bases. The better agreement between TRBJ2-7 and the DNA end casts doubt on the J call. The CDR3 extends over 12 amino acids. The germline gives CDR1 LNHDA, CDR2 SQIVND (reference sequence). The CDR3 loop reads CASSIRDNEQYF. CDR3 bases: TGTGCCAGTAGTATTCGGGACAATGAGCAGTACTTC.

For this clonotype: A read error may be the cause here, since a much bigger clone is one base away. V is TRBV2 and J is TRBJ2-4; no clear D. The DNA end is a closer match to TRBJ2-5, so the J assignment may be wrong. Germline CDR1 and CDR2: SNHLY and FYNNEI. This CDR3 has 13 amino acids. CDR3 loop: CASSEQVEETQYF. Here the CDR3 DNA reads TGTGCCAGCAGTGAGCAGGTCGAAGAGACCCAGTACTTC.

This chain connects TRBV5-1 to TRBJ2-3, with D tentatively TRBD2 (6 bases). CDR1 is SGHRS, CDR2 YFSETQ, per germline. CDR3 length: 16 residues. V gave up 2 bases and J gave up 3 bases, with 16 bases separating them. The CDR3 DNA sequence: TGCGCCAGCAGCTTACAAACCGGGGGAGAAACAGATACGCAGTATTTT. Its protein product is CASSLQTGGETDTQYF.

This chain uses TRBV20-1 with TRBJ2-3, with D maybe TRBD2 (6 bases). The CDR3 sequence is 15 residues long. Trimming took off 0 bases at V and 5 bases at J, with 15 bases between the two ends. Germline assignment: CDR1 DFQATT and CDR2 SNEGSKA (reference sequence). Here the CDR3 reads CSARDVVQGGDTQYF. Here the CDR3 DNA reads TGCAGTGCTAGAGATGTGGTTCAGGGAGGAGATACGCAGTATTTT.

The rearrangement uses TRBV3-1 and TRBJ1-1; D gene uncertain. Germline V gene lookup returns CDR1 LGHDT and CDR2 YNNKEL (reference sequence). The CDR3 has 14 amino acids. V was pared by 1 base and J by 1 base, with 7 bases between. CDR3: CASSQGLGNTEAFF. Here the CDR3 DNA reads TGTGCCAGCAGCCAAGGCCTGGGGAACACTGAAGCTTTCTTT.

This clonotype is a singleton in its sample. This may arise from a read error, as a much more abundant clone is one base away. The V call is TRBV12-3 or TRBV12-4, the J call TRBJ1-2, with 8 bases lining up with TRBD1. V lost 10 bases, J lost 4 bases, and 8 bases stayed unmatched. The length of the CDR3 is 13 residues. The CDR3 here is CANGRQGSYGYTF. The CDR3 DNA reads TGTGCCAACGGGCGACAGGGGTCCTATGGCTACACCTTC.

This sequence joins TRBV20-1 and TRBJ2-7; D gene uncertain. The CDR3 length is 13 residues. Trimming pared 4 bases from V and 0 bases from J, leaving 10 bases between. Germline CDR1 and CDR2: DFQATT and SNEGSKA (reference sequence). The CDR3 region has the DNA TGCAGTGCTACTGGTATACTCTCCTACGAGCAGTACTTC. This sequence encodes CSATGILSYEQYF.

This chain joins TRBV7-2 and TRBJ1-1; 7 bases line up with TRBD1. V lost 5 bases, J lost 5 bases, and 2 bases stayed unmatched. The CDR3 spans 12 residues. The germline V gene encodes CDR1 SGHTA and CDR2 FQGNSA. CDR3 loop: CASSKGATEAFF. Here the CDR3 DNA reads TGTGCCAGCAGCAAGGGGGCTACTGAAGCTTTCTTT.

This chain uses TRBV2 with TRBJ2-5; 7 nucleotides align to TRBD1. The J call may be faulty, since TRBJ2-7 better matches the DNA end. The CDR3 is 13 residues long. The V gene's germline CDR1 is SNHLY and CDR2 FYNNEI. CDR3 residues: CASKGRGYYEQYF. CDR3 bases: TGTGCCAGCAAAGGCAGGGGGTACTACGAGCAGTACTTC.

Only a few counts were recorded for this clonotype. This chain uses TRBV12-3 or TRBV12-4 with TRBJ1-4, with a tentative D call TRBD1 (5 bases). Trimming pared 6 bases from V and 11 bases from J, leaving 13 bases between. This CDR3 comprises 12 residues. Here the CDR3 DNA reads TGTGCCAGCAGAGCGGGGCCCGGGAAACTGTTTTTT. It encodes CASRAGPGKLFF.

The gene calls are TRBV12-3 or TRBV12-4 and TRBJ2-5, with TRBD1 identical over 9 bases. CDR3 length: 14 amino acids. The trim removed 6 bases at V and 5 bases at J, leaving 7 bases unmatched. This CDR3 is CASSQTGGRETQYF. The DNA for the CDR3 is TGTGCCAGCAGCCAGACAGGGGGTAGGGAGACCCAGTACTTC.

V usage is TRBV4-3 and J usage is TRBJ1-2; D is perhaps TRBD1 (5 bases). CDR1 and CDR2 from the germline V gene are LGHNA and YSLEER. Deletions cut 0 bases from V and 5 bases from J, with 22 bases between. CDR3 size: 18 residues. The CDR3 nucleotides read TGCGCCAGCAGCCAAGACACGGAGGCAGGGCGGTCAGGATATGGCTACACCTTC. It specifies CASSQDTEAGRSGYGYTF.

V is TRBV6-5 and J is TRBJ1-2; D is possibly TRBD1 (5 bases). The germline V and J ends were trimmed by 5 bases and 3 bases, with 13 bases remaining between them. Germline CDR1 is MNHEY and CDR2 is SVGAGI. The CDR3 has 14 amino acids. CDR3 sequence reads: CASSVGGIDYGYTF. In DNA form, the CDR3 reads TGTGCCAGCAGTGTCGGGGGGATAGACTATGGCTACACCTTC.

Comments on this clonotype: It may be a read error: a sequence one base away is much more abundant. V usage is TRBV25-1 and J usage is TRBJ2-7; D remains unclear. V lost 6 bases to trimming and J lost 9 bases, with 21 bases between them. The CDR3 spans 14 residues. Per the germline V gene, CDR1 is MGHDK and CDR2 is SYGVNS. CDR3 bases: TGTGCCAGCAGGGAACAAAGCCCCCTACTACGGCAGTACTTC. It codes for CASREQSPLLRQYF.

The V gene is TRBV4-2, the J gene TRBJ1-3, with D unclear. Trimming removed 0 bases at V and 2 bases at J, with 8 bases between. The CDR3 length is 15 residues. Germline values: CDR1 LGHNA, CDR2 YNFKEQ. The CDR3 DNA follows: TGTGCCAGCAGCCAAGATGGTCAGGCTGGAAACACCATATATTTT. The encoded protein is CASSQDGQAGNTIYF.

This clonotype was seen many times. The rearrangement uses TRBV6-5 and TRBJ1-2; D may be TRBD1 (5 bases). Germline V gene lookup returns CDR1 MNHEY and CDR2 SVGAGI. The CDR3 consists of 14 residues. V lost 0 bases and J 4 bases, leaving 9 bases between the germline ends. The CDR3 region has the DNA TGTGCCAGCAGTTACTCCGACAGATCCTATGGCTACACCTTC. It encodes CASSYSDRSYGYTF.

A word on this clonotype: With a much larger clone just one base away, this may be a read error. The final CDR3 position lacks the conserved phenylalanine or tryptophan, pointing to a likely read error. CDR3 region: CSAGDRGQVNYGYTV. The CDR3 nucleotides read TGCAGCGCGGGGGACAGGGGGCAAGTTAACTATGGCTACACCGTC. The rearrangement joins TRBV29-1 to TRBJ1-2, with 12 bases aligning to TRBD1. V gave up 7 bases and J gave up 1 base; unmatched junction bases: 7. CDR1 is SQVTM and CDR2 is ANQGSEA in the germline V gene. The CDR3 is 15 amino acids.

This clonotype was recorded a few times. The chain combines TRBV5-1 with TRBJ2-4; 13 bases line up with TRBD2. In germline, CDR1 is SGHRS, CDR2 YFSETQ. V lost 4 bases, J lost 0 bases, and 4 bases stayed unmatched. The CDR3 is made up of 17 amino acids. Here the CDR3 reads CASSHGLAGVAKNIQYF. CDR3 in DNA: TGCGCCAGCAGCCATGGACTAGCGGGAGTAGCCAAAAACATTCAGTACTTC.

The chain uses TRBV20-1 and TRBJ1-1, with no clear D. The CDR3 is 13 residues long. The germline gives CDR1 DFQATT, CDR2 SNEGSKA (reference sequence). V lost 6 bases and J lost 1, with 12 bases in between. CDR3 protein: CSALPDTNTEAFF. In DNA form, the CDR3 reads TGCAGTGCCCTCCCTGACACGAACACTGAAGCTTTCTTT.

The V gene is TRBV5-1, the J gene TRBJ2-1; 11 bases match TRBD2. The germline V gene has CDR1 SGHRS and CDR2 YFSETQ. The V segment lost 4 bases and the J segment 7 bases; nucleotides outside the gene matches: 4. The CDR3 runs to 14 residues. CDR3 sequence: CASSAPSGRNEQFF. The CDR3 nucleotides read TGCGCCAGCAGCGCGCCTAGCGGGAGGAATGAGCAGTTCTTC.

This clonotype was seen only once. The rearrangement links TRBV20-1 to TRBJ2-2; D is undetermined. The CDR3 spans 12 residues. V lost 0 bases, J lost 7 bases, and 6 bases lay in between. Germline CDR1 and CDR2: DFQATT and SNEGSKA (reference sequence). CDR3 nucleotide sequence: TGCAGTGCTAGAGATCAGATCGGGGAGCTGTTTTTT. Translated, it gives CSARDQIGELFF.

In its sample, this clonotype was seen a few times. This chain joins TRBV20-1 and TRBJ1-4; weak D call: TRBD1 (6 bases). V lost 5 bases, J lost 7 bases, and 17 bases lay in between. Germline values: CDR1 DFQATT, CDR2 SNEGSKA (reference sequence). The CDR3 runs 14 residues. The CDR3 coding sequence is TGCAGTGCTCGATCACAGGGATTCGGTGAAAAACTGTTTTTT. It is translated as CSARSQGFGEKLFF.